This T cell receptor (beta chain) is from a study of T cell repertoires in cytomegalovirus infection. The CDR3 runs to 12 residues. Looked up from germline, CDR1 is SGHDT and CDR2 is YYEEEE. V was trimmed by 7 bases and J by 3 bases, leaving 8 bases between them. TCRdb called the reads again in MiXCR, with one record for every CDR3 protein. The sample lists approximately 990,000 distinct CDR3 sequences, approximately 30% occurring once. With regard to this clonotype: Its cognate antigen is unknown.

The sequence came from a human donor in good health (CMV status not recorded). Some clones in this sample may be carry-over from other donors' samples. This sequence joins TRBV5-6 and TRBJ2-1; D remains ambiguous. Material: cultured CD8+ T cells from PBMCs, obtained from culture after CMV antigen stimulation. Here the CDR3 reads CASGDSYNEQFF. The CDR3 bases are TGTGCCAGCGGAGATAGCTACAATGAGCAGTTCTTC.